The rows below give T cell receptor beta chains drawn from one sample of a study of OX40 agonist ivuxolimab in advanced cancers. Repertoires were generated with immunoSEQ multiplex PCR, while TCRdb's copy carries only in-frame clones and drops some. This repertoire shows approximately 45,000 clones, 75% to 85% found once; its top ten account for about 2%. The sample consisted of CD4+ or CD8+ T cells sorted from blood, taken in a trial of the OX40 agonist ivuxolimab. The receptors stem from an adult with an advanced solid tumor such as melanoma, head and neck, liver or kidney cancer. CDR3s include the opening cysteine and the closing phenylalanine or tryptophan. D genes are given only for firm matches. Only part of the rows carry a size: once, few, many, or a class if the clone is expanded.

V: TRBV19; D: -; J: TRBJ1-6; size: -; DNA: TGTGCCAGTAGTCTTCTGCGAACAGGGTCGAATAATTCACCCCTCCACTTT; CDR3: CASSLLRTGSNNSPLHF
V: TRBV30; D: TRBD2; J: TRBJ2-2; size: -; DNA: TGTGCCTGGAGTGTAGCGGGAGTTGGCACCGGGGAGCTGTTTTTT; CDR3: CAWSVAGVGTGELFF
V: TRBV12-5; D: -; J: TRBJ2-2; size: -; DNA: TGTGCTAGTGGTTTGTCGGGGACCCCCGATTTGCTCGGGGAGCTGTTTTTT; CDR3: CASGLSGTPDLLGELFF
V: TRBV6-4; D: TRBD1; J: TRBJ2-7; size: -; DNA: TGTGCCAGCGCTGAAAGTGGCTGTTCTCTAGCTCGGGACAGGGGGCACGAGCAGTACTTC; CDR3: CASAESGCSLARDRGHEQYF
V: TRBV5-4; D: -; J: TRBJ1-2; size: -; DNA: TGTGCCAGCAAGAACGCGGGCGGTGGCTACACCTTC; CDR3: CASKNAGGGYTF
V: TRBV30; D: TRBD2; J: TRBJ2-7; size: -; DNA: TGTGCCTGGAGTCAAGCGGGAGGCACCAACGAGCAGTACTTC; CDR3: CAWSQAGGTNEQYF
V: TRBV9; D: TRBD1; J: TRBJ2-2; size: -; DNA: TGTGCCAGCAGTGTGACAGGGCGAAACACCGGGGAGCTGTTTTTT; CDR3: CASSVTGRNTGELFF
V: TRBV4-2; D: -; J: TRBJ1-2; size: -; DNA: TGTGCCAGCAGCCAAGAGGCAGGGGCGTACTATGGCTACACCTTC; CDR3: CASSQEAGAYYGYTF
V: TRBV19; D: -; J: TRBJ2-3; size: -; DNA: TGTGCCAGTAGCACCAGGGCGTTAAGCACAGATACGCAGTATTTT; CDR3: CASSTRALSTDTQYF
V: TRBV4-1; D: -; J: TRBJ1-2; size: once; DNA: TGCGCCAGCAGCCAGGGTCTGGGGATAGGTAACTATGGCTACACCTTC; CDR3: CASSQGLGIGNYGYTF
V: TRBV7-9; D: -; J: TRBJ2-5; size: -; DNA: TGTGCCAGCAGCTTCCGGGGCGAGACCCAGTACTTC; CDR3: CASSFRGETQYF
V: TRBV6-4; D: TRBD1; J: TRBJ2-3; size: -; DNA: TGTGCCAGCAGTGACGGTGGCAGGGGGTCAGATACGCAGTATTTT; CDR3: CASSDGGRGSDTQYF
V: TRBV7-9; D: TRBD1; J: TRBJ1-2; size: -; DNA: TGTGCCAGCAGCTGGGACAGCGACTCCTATGGCTACACCTTC; CDR3: CASSWDSDSYGYTF
V: TRBV7-2; D: TRBD2; J: TRBJ2-4; size: -; DNA: TGTGCCAGCAGCCCCACTTGGGCGCGGGAGGTTTTGCGGGACATTCAGTACTTC; CDR3: CASSPTWAREVLRDIQYF
V: TRBV2; D: TRBD2; J: TRBJ2-1; size: -; DNA: TGTGCCAGCAGAGAAGCGGGAGGAGCCTACAATGAGCAGTTCTTC; CDR3: CASREAGGAYNEQFF
V: TRBV18; D: -; J: TRBJ1-6; size: -; DNA: TGTGCCAGCTCACTCCAAAGGAGTGGATATTCACCCCTCCACTTT; CDR3: CASSLQRSGYSPLHF
V: TRBV19; D: -; J: TRBJ2-3; size: few; DNA: TGTGCCAGTAGTATCTCTATCCCAGATACGCAGTATTTT; CDR3: CASSISIPDTQYF
V: TRBV5-1; D: TRBD1; J: TRBJ1-1; size: -; DNA: TGCGCCAGCAGAGGGACAGGTTTCACAGGGGGTGAAGCTTTCTTT; CDR3: CASRGTGFTGGEAFF
V: TRBV4-1; D: -; J: TRBJ2-2; size: medium-sized; DNA: TGCGCCAGCAGCCAGATGGACCTTGTGAGCACCGGGGAGCTGTTTTTT; CDR3: CASSQMDLVSTGELFF
V: TRBV7-7; D: TRBD2; J: TRBJ2-7; size: -; DNA: TGTGCTAGCAGCCGCTCCGGGACTAGCGGGAGCGAGCAGTACTTC; CDR3: CASSRSGTSGSEQYF
V: TRBV6-6; D: -; J: TRBJ2-5; size: -; DNA: TGTGCCAGCAAAGGGGGATACCAAGAGACCCAGTACTTC; CDR3: CASKGGYQETQYF
V: TRBV7-9; D: TRBD1; J: TRBJ2-3; size: -; DNA: TGTGCCAGCAGCGGACAGGGGATAACAGATACGCAGTATTTT; CDR3: CASSGQGITDTQYF
V: TRBV7-2; D: -; J: TRBJ1-1; size: -; DNA: TGTGCCAGCAGCTTAAATCGGCAGGTTAGAGCTTTCTTT; CDR3: CASSLNRQVRAFF
V: TRBV2; D: TRBD1; J: TRBJ2-7; size: -; DNA: TGTGCCAGCAGTCTCCGGGACAGTACCTACGAGCAGTACTTC; CDR3: CASSLRDSTYEQYF
V: TRBV28; D: -; J: TRBJ1-4; size: -; DNA: TGTGCCAGCAGTTTAGTGGGGGCAACTAATGAAAAACTGTTTTTT; CDR3: CASSLVGATNEKLFF
V: TRBV2; D: -; J: TRBJ2-1; size: -; DNA: TGTGCCAGCAACAGCCCGGCCGGTGAGCAGTTCTTC; CDR3: CASNSPAGEQFF
V: TRBV27; D: -; J: TRBJ1-1; size: -; DNA: TGTGCCAGCAGAGGGACGAGGAACACTGAAGCTTTCTTT; CDR3: CASRGTRNTEAFF
V: TRBV27; D: -; J: TRBJ2-1; size: once; DNA: TGTGCCACTAATTGGGCAGGGGCGGTAAATGAGCAGTTCTTC; CDR3: CATNWAGAVNEQFF